The rows below give T cell receptor beta chains drawn from one sample of a study of blood T cell repertoires in COVID-19. The data were produced by immunoSEQ multiplex PCR, yet TCRdb's version contains in-frame clones alone and is incomplete. This sample yields 150,000 to 200,000 clones, of which approximately 85% are seen a single time; 9.8% belongs to the top ten. The source material was peripheral blood. Receptors were obtained from a woman older than 75 with acute or convalescent COVID-19. CDR3s include the opening cysteine and the closing phenylalanine or tryptophan. Fields, in order: V gene, J gene, CDR3 protein.

TRBV10-1,TRBJ2-3,CASSPLSGGVTDTQYF
TRBV3-1/TRBV3-2,TRBJ1-3,CASSPGTGGSSGNTIYF
TRBV5-5,TRBJ2-7,CASSLLAGVYEQYF
TRBV3-1/TRBV3-2,TRBJ2-2,CASSQWGQGGTGELFF
TRBV7-9,TRBJ1-1,CASSLGAGTEAFF
TRBV9,TRBJ2-5,CASSVAGGQHQETQYF
TRBV2,TRBJ1-4,CASSLGQVVVEKLFF
TRBV19,TRBJ1-6,CASRDRDRNSPLHF
TRBV12-3/TRBV12-4,TRBJ2-1,CASSLSPGEQFF
TRBV6-5,TRBJ1-2,CASSHPGGYGYTF
TRBV12-3/TRBV12-4,TRBJ2-7,CASSSGASYEQYF
TRBV20-1,TRBJ1-4,CSTLSNEKLFF
TRBV6-2/TRBV6-3,TRBJ2-5,CASSTRGGLETQYF
TRBV5-1,TRBJ1-1,CASSLEGGYTEAFF
TRBV3-1/TRBV3-2,TRBJ2-4,CASSLDRGRLNIQYF